This entry describes one T cell receptor (beta chain). With a much larger clone just one base away, this may be a read error. The data stem from a study of T cells in Graves' hyperthyroidism and ophthalmopathy. Study background: Peripheral blood was secured at the point of initial diagnosis, before any treatment.

It was RNA transcripts that yielded the amplified TCR beta CDR3 regions. In the first-round RT-PCR of the TCR CDR3, the HTBI primer set was used. TCRdb called the multiplex PCR reads again in MiXCR, with one record for every CDR3 protein. Of a few hundred thousand distinct CDR3 sequences in the sample, approximately 13% were seen once. The specimen was blood. The TCR comes from a man aged 30 to 45 with Graves' hyperthyroidism that later progressed to Graves' ophthalmopathy.

The CDR3 is CASSWGGTGGIEQYF. CDR3 in DNA: TGCGCCAGCAGCTGGGGGGGGACAGGGGGCATCGAGCAGTACTTC. This rearrangement joins TRBV5-1 to TRBJ2-7; 12 nucleotides agree with TRBD1. V dropped 3 bases and J dropped 6; count of bases not matched to a gene: 7. This CDR3 has 15 amino acids. Germline V lookup: CDR1 SGHRS, CDR2 YFSETQ.